The TCR beta chain under discussion was sequenced for a study of blood T cells in healthy people across ages. With a J-beta primer mix and a sample-barcoded 5' primer, a second PCR ran about 7 to 11 cycles. The yield of each sample was at least 2.5 million CDR3-containing paired-end reads. TCRdb processed the 5' RACE reads anew with MiXCR; each CDR3 protein has one entry. The sample has hundreds of thousands of distinct CDR3 sequences; 25% are singletons. The CDR3 spans 16 residues. V lost 4 bases and J lost 1; bases outside the gene matches: 8. The germline V gene has CDR1 MDHEN and CDR2 SYDVKM. These sequences were also reported in another study, on T cells of mothers and their children. That paper adds: Sequencing returned over 9.5 million TCR beta CDR3 reads per mother and roughly 3 million per child.

This TCR derives from a boy aged 5 to 17 in good health. Sequencing used blood. The chain couples TRBV28 to TRBJ2-3; 7 nucleotides agree with TRBD1. CDR3 nucleotides: TGTGCCAGCAGTTCCCTTGACAGGGTCGGCACAGATACGCAGTATTTT. Translated, it gives CASSSLDRVGTDTQYF.